This TCR beta chain was captured by sequencing in a study of blood T cell repertoires in COVID-19. Deletions cut 3 bases from V and 2 bases from J, with 7 bases between. Per the germline V gene, CDR1 is SNHLY and CDR2 is FYNNEI. The CDR3 runs to 13 residues. Authors' analysis steps: Estimation of nucleated cell counts was performed using reference gene primer amplification. Profiling relied on immunoSEQ multiplex PCR, and the TCRdb table lists in-frame clones only, not all of them. V and J calls and clone size are given by that table; D and trimming were obtained from the DNA. The sample holds a few hundred thousand clones, roughly nine tenths seen once. Clinical history as reported by participants underpinned cohort assignment.

The rearrangement links TRBV2 to TRBJ1-1; D unclear. The sequencing sample was made of PBMCs or T cells enriched from blood (not recorded which). The origin of this receptor is a woman aged 60 to 75 who had recovered from COVID-19. CDR3 sequence: CASSEFGNTEAFF. CDR3 DNA sequence: TGTGCCAGCAGTGAGTTCGGTAACACTGAAGCTTTCTTT. Together with reference TRBV2 and TRBJ1-1, the CDR3 gives the full variable domain: EPEVTQTPSHQVTQMGQEVILRCVPISNHLYFYWYRQILGQKVEFLVSFYNNEISEKSEIFDDQFSVERPDGSNFTLKIRSTKLEDSAMYFCASSEFGNTEAFFGQGTRLTVV.